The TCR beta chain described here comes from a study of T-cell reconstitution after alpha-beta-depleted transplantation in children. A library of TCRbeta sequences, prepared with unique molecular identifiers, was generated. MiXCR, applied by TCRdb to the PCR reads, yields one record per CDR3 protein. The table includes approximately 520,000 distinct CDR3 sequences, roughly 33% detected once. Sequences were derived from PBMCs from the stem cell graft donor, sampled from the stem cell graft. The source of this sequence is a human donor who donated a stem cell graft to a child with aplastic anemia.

The CDR3 DNA follows: TGTGCCAGCAGCTTATCGACAGTAGGAAACACCATATATTTT. It specifies CASSLSTVGNTIYF. The chain uses TRBV7-2 and TRBJ1-3, with D possibly TRBD1 on 5 matching bases. Germline V CDR1 and CDR2: SGHTA, FQGNSA. The CDR3 is made up of 14 amino acids. Trimming pared 2 bases from V and 4 bases from J, leaving 9 bases between.